The 5 T cell receptor beta chains presented below share a single source sample, sequenced in a study of T cell responses to AZD1222 COVID-19 vaccine. Libraries were prepared by immunoSEQ multiplex PCR; TCRdb keeps only in-frame clonotypes and omits some of them. The table includes about 130,000 clones, roughly 80% detected once. This specimen consisted of peripheral blood, obtained on day 0 of AZD1222 vaccination. The receptors originated from an adult in good health.

The V gene is TRBV19, the J gene TRBJ1-6; D is undetermined. Germline V CDR1 and CDR2: LNHDA, SQIVND (reference sequence). This CDR3 contains 17 residues. Trimming pared 3 bases from V and 0 bases from J, leaving 12 bases between. The chain's CDR3 is CASSMSAIASYNSPLHF. In DNA form, the CDR3 reads TGTGCCAGTAGTATGTCAGCAATCGCCTCCTATAATTCACCCCTCCACTTT. Full variable domain (missing parts from reference TRBV19 and TRBJ1-6): DGGITQSPKYLFRKEGQNVTLSCEQNLNHDAMYWYRQDPGQGLRLIYYSQIVNDFQKGDIAEGYSVSREKKESFPLTVTSAQKNPTAFYLCASSMSAIASYNSPLHFGNGTRLTVT.

The chain carries TRBV3-1 (or the pseudogene TRBV3-2) and TRBJ2-5, with D perhaps TRBD2 (6 bases). V lost 3 bases, J lost 0 bases, and 8 bases lay in between. Germline V gene data show CDR1 as LGHDT and CDR2 as YNNKEL (reference sequence). This CDR3 is 14 amino acids long. The CDR3: CASSHPGDQETQYF. The DNA for the CDR3 is TGTGCCAGCAGCCACCCGGGGGACCAAGAGACCCAGTACTTC.

This chain uses TRBV19 with TRBJ1-3; D is unclear. CDR1 is LNHDA, CDR2 SQIVND, per germline (reference sequence). The CDR3 runs 15 residues. V lost 3 bases and J lost 0, with 9 bases in between. CDR3 coding DNA: TGTGCCAGTAGTATCACAGCCTTCTCTGGAAACACCATATATTTT. Translating it yields CASSITAFSGNTIYF.

The V gene is TRBV18, the J gene TRBJ1-6; 8 nucleotides line up with TRBD1. V shed 6 bases and J 7 bases; nucleotides not matched to a gene: 2. Germline lookup yields CDR1 KGHSH and CDR2 LQKENI. The CDR3 length is 13 residues. The CDR3 sequence is CASSGQGNSPLHF. DNA of the CDR3: TGTGCCAGCTCTGGACAGGGAAATTCACCCCTCCACTTT.

The CDR3 is CASSDRDGYNSPLHF. The CDR3 nucleotides are TGTGCCAGCAGCGACCGGGACGGATATAATTCACCCCTCCACTTT. The V and J genes are TRBV7-9 and TRBJ1-6; a weak D match, TRBD1 (5 bases). This CDR3 has 15 residues. V was shortened by 5 bases and J by 4 bases, with 12 bases between the two germline ends. Germline V gives CDR1 SEHNR, CDR2 FQNEAQ (reference sequence).